The 11 T cell receptor beta chains in this list originate from one sample, sequenced in a study of shared T cell receptors in the human thymus. Using immunoSEQ multiplex PCR, the repertoire was profiled, and TCRdb retains in-frame clones only, with some absent. This sample has approximately 490,000 clones; 75% to 85% occur once, and the top ten carry more than 0.01%. These data were likewise used in another study, on human thymus T cells.

The sequencing sample was made of thymocytes. Source of these receptors: a boy under two years old with a congenital heart defect.

The chain has TRBV15 and TRBJ2-3; the D gene is possibly TRBD2 (6 bases). Germline CDR1 and CDR2: LNHNV and YYDKDF (reference sequence). This CDR3 region has 16 residues. With 0 bases removed from V and 6 bases from J, the gap between germline ends came to 16 bases. The chain's CDR3 is CATSRDGAGRRDTQYF. CDR3 in DNA: TGTGCCACCAGCAGAGATGGGGCGGGGAGAAGGGATACGCAGTATTTT.

The rearrangement links TRBV6-4 to TRBJ2-5; possibly TRBD2 for D (6 bases). Trimming pared 0 bases from V and 2 bases from J, leaving 13 bases between. This CDR3 has 16 residues. From germline, CDR1 is MRHNA and CDR2 SNTAGT. The CDR3 DNA is TGTGCCAGCAGTGACTCGGCCGGGGGAACACAAGAGACCCAGTACTTC. This codes for CASSDSAGGTQETQYF.

The chain combines TRBV30 with TRBJ1-3; TRBD1 matches at 9 bases. CDR1 and CDR2 from the germline V gene are GTSNPN and SVGIG (reference sequence). Germline trimming cut 6 bases from V and 0 bases from J; bases unmatched to any gene: 6. The CDR3 length is 15 residues. The CDR3 nucleotides are TGTGCCTGTGGGGACAGGGCCATCTCTGGAAACACCATATATTTT. Translation gives CACGDRAISGNTIYF.

The chain uses TRBV7-8 and TRBJ2-1, with 7 bases aligning to TRBD2. Trimming removed 8 bases from V and 8 bases from J; junction bases left unmatched: 6. CDR1 and CDR2 from the germline V gene are SGHVS and FQNEAQ. The CDR3 totals 12 residues. The CDR3 spells CASGRARYEQFF. In DNA form, the CDR3 reads TGTGCCAGCGGGAGGGCCAGGTATGAGCAGTTCTTC.

The chain recombines TRBV2 with TRBJ2-4; 9 bases line up with TRBD2. In germline, CDR1 is SNHLY, CDR2 FYNNEI. The CDR3 loop spans 15 amino acids. Losses at the gene ends were 7 bases for V and 1 base for J; bases not matched to a gene: 5. CDR3 sequence: CASTGGRAAKNIQYF. For the CDR3, the DNA is TGTGCCAGCACGGGCGGGAGGGCTGCCAAAAACATTCAGTACTTC. Full variable domain (remainder filled in from reference TRBV2 and TRBJ2-4): EPEVTQTPSHQVTQMGQEVILRCVPISNHLYFYWYRQILGQKVEFLVSFYNNEISEKSEIFDDQFSVERPDGSNFTLKIRSTKLEDSAMYFCASTGGRAAKNIQYFGAGTRLSVL.

The J gene is TRBJ2-1, the V gene TRBV30, with a possible D match to TRBD1 (7 bases). The V and J ends lost 1 base and 2 bases respectively, with 15 bases between them. Germline CDR1 and CDR2: GTSNPN and SVGIG (reference sequence). CDR3 length: 16 residues. CDR3: CAWSASDREAYNEQFF. In DNA, the CDR3 is TGTGCCTGGAGTGCCTCAGACAGGGAGGCCTACAATGAGCAGTTCTTC.

The genes are TRBV27 and TRBJ2-7; no firm D call. The CDR3 has 14 amino acids. Germline CDR1 reads MNHEY; CDR2 reads SMNVEV (reference sequence). Trimming left V 2 bases short and J 5 bases short, with 13 bases between. The CDR3, as DNA: TGTGCCAGCAGTTTAGATCATACATATAACGAGCAGTACTTC. Its translation is CASSLDHTYNEQYF.

The rearrangement uses TRBV13 and TRBJ2-5; maybe TRBD1 (5 bases). Germline-derived CDR1 and CDR2 are PRHDT and FYEKMQ (reference sequence). Trimming took off 5 bases at V and 5 bases at J, with 21 bases between the two ends. This CDR3 is 16 amino acids long. This CDR3 reads CASSPYLNDRWETQYF. CDR3 DNA sequence: TGTGCCAGCAGCCCCTACCTAAACGACAGATGGGAGACCCAGTACTTC.

The J gene is TRBJ1-1, the V gene TRBV27, with D possibly matching TRBD1 (6 bases). The V and J ends lost 5 bases and 1 base respectively, with 14 bases between them. This CDR3 spans 15 amino acids. CDR1 MNHEY and CDR2 SMNVEV come from the germline V gene (reference sequence). This chain's CDR3 is CASSTPTGENTEAFF. CDR3 DNA: TGTGCCAGCAGTACACCGACAGGCGAGAACACTGAAGCTTTCTTT.

V gene TRBV6-1 combines with J gene TRBJ1-3; weak D call: TRBD1 (6 bases). The CDR3 contains 16 residues. Germline assignment: CDR1 MNHNS and CDR2 SASEGT. V lost 3 bases to trimming and J lost 3 bases, with 15 bases between them. DNA of the CDR3: TGTGCCAGCAGTGAGGGGATGCGGGGGCTTGGAAACACCATATATTTT. This codes for CASSEGMRGLGNTIYF.

The chain uses TRBV29-1 and TRBJ2-1, with TRBD2 as a possible D gene (5 bases). CDR3 length: 17 residues. Germline loops: CDR1 SQVTM, CDR2 ANQGSEA. V was cut by 7 bases and J by 4 bases, with 26 bases left in between. The CDR3 sequence: CSAPPDSETLHYNEQFF. The CDR3 nucleotides read TGCAGCGCCCCTCCGGACTCCGAGACACTTCATTACAATGAGCAGTTCTTC.